Listed here are 30 T cell receptor beta chains from one sample, sequenced in a study of T cells in Graves' hyperthyroidism and ophthalmopathy. Authors of the study amplified TCR beta CDR3 regions from RNA transcripts. When the TCR CDR3 underwent first-round RT-PCR, the HTBI primer set was used. MiXCR was run by TCRdb on the multiplex PCR reads, yielding one entry per CDR3 protein. The sample shows about 420,000 distinct CDR3 sequences, about 15% of them seen only once. Material for sequencing was blood. The receptor set was obtained from a woman aged 18-29 years with Graves' hyperthyroidism.

This clonotype was seen a handful of times. The CDR3 loop reads CASRRTGRGENTEAFF. The DNA of the CDR3 is TGTGCCAGCAGGAGGACAGGGAGGGGGGAGAACACTGAAGCTTTCTTT. The rearrangement links TRBV14 to TRBJ1-1; 8 nucleotides match TRBD1. CDR1 is SGHDN, CDR2 FVKESK, per germline. The CDR3 loop spans 16 amino acids. V shed 6 bases, J shed 1 base, and the junction held 10 bases outside the gene matches.

This clonotype came up many times. The J gene is TRBJ2-1, the V gene TRBV6-1, with D perhaps TRBD2 (6 bases). CDR1 and CDR2 from the germline V gene are MNHNS and SASEGT. V shed 5 bases and J shed 5 bases, with 19 bases lying between them. The CDR3 is 16 amino acids. The CDR3 DNA follows: TGTGCCAGCAGTAAAACCGCCGGGACTCCGAACAATGAGCAGTTCTTC. It translates to CASSKTAGTPNNEQFF.

This clonotype came up a few times. The chain is built from TRBV5-1 and TRBJ2-3; D is unresolved. Germline CDR1 reads SGHRS; CDR2 reads YFSETQ. The V and J ends lost 3 bases and 4 bases respectively, with 12 bases between them. The CDR3 extends over 14 amino acids. This CDR3 is CASSSWTSADTQYF. CDR3 in DNA: TGCGCCAGCAGCTCCTGGACCTCCGCAGATACGCAGTATTTT.

The table lists this clonotype with many counts. This rearrangement joins TRBV2 to TRBJ2-1; no firm D call. This CDR3 contains 13 residues. V shed 1 base and J shed 6 bases, with 7 bases lying between them. Germline CDR1 is SNHLY and CDR2 is FYNNEI. This chain's CDR3 is CASSEVRPNEQFF. The CDR3 coding sequence is TGTGCCAGCAGTGAAGTTCGGCCCAATGAGCAGTTCTTC.

This clonotype was counted a single time. The junction departs from germline at one end; a sequencing error may be responsible. This sequence joins TRBV28 and TRBJ2-1; a possible D gene is TRBD1 (5 bases). The CDR3 length is 18 residues. CDR1 is MDHEN, CDR2 SYDVKM, per germline. In nucleotides, the CDR3 is TGTGCTAGCAGTACCGATCCCCTGCAGGGCAACTCCTTCAATGAGCAGTTCTTC. This encodes CASSTDPLQGNSFNEQFF.

In its sample, this clonotype was seen many times. V and J are TRBV6-2 or TRBV6-3 and TRBJ2-7; maybe TRBD2 (6 bases). The CDR3 runs 15 residues. Germline-derived CDR1 and CDR2 are MNHEY and SVGEGT. Trimming left V 6 bases short and J 3 bases short, with 18 bases between. In DNA, the CDR3 is TGTGCCAGCAGCCTGGATCAGCGGGCTTACTACGAGCAGTACTTC. It codes for CASSLDQRAYYEQYF.

This clonotype occurred many times. This chain uses TRBV24-1 with TRBJ2-7; D unclear. The V and J ends lost 2 bases and 5 bases respectively, with 15 bases between them. Germline V gene lookup returns CDR1 KGHDR and CDR2 SFDVKD. The CDR3 sequence is 15 residues long. The CDR3 spells CATSDSQPSMNEQYF. CDR3 DNA: TGTGCCACCAGTGATTCGCAACCCTCTATGAACGAGCAGTACTTC.

This clonotype was seen at least ten times. This rearrangement joins TRBV7-2 to TRBJ1-2; 7 bases are a match to TRBD1. After removal of 5 bases from V and 0 bases from J, the junction contained 9 bases not matched to a gene. The CDR3 sequence is 16 residues long. Germline V gene data show CDR1 as SGHTA and CDR2 as FQGNSA. In DNA, the CDR3 is TGTGCCAGCAGCCGACTGCCGGGACAGTCTAACTATGGCTACACCTTC. Its protein is CASSRLPGQSNYGYTF. The variable domain in full, completed from reference TRBV7-2 and TRBJ1-2, reads GAGVSQSPSNKVTEKGKDVELRCDPISGHTALYWYRQSLGQGLEFLIYFQGNSAPDKSGLPSDRFSAERTGGSVSTLTIQRTQQEDSAVYLCASSRLPGQSNYGYTFGSGTRLTVV.

There are many counts of this clonotype. The V gene is TRBV3-1, the J gene TRBJ1-2; D unclear. Trimming removed 7 bases at V and 5 bases at J, with 14 bases between. This CDR3 is 13 amino acids long. Germline lookup yields CDR1 LGHDT and CDR2 YNNKEL (reference sequence). In DNA, the CDR3 is TGTGCCAGCACCAACTCTGGGGTGTATGGCTACACCTTC. Translation gives CASTNSGVYGYTF.

Regarding this clonotype: This could be a read error, since a much larger clone is one nucleotide away. The rearrangement links TRBV19 to TRBJ1-2, with D hard to call. The germline V gene has CDR1 LNHDA and CDR2 SQIVND (reference sequence). This CDR3 comprises 15 residues. CDR3 loop: CASTPGPWSNYSYTF. For the CDR3, the DNA is TGTGCCAGTACCCCTGGACCGTGGAGTAACTATAGCTACACCTTC.

This clonotype was found a few times. The J gene is TRBJ1-6, the V gene TRBV30; 8 nucleotides line up with TRBD1. The ends lost 3 bases at V and 9 bases at J; junction bases unmatched: 7. Germline assignment: CDR1 GTSNPN and CDR2 SVGIG (reference sequence). The CDR3 runs 14 residues. The DNA of the CDR3 is TGTGCCTGGAGCCCTACAGGGGGTAGTTCACCCCTCCACTTT. This gives the protein CAWSPTGGSSPLHF.

In the case of this clonotype: A much larger clonotype is one base distant, so this may be a read error. The V and J genes are TRBV7-3 and TRBJ2-5, with D possibly matching TRBD1 (6 bases). Germline assignment: CDR1 SGHTA and CDR2 FQGTGA. This CDR3 is 18 amino acids long. CDR3 protein: CASSLNPRGADEGETQCF. The CDR3 DNA is TGTGCCAGCAGCTTAAACCCCAGGGGCGCGGATGAGGGAGAGACCCAGTGCTTC.

This clonotype has more than one count but fewer than ten. A much larger clone is a single base away; this may be a read error. The chain uses TRBV5-5 and TRBJ2-1, with TRBD1 matching over 7 bases. The germline V gene encodes CDR1 SGHKS and CDR2 YYEKEE (reference sequence). This CDR3 contains 14 residues. CDR3 DNA: TGTGTCAGCAGCTCGGGACAGTATTTGAATGAGCAGTTCTTC. It specifies CVSSSGQYLNEQFF.

This clonotype was recorded many times. The chain combines TRBV10-3 with TRBJ2-6, with 9 bases aligning to TRBD1. Germline V gives CDR1 ENHRY, CDR2 SYGVKD. Trimming took 7 bases from V and 4 from J; bases not matched to a gene: 14. The CDR3 has 18 amino acids. DNA of the CDR3: TGTGCCATCAATTCACAGGGGGCGCAGTCGGCGGGGGCCAACGTCCTGACTTTC. Protein product: CAINSQGAQSAGANVLTF.

As concerns this clonotype: A much bigger clone sits one base away, suggesting this may be a read error. The chain links TRBV12-3 or TRBV12-4 to TRBJ2-1, with 7 nucleotides matching TRBD2. CDR3 length equals 17 residues. V trimming: 11 bases; J trimming: 7 bases; junction bases outside the gene matches: 23. The CDR3 loop reads CAASSFRLVGGPNEQFF. CDR3 in DNA: TGTGCCGCCAGCAGTTTCCGACTAGTGGGAGGGCCGAATGAGCAGTTCTTC.

This clonotype was seen ten or more times. This chain connects TRBV12-3 or TRBV12-4 to TRBJ2-5, with 12 positions matching TRBD2. This CDR3 contains 17 residues. Losses at the gene ends were 2 bases for V and 4 bases for J; bases not matched to a gene: 8. The CDR3 nucleotides read TGTGCCAGCAGTTTAAGTAGACTAGCGGGGGTCCTAGAGACCCAGTACTTC. Its translation is CASSLSRLAGVLETQYF.

This clonotype was detected many times. The V call is TRBV4-1, the J call TRBJ1-2; the match to TRBD1 covers 8 bases. In germline, CDR1 is MGHRA, CDR2 YSYEKL. The length of the CDR3 is 17 residues. With V trimmed by 2 bases and J by 5 bases, 13 bases remained unmatched. The CDR3, as DNA: TGCGCCAGCAGCCAATCCCCATTCCCGGGACAGGCTTATGGCTACACCTTC. Translating it yields CASSQSPFPGQAYGYTF.

This clonotype has a count of ten or more. The CDR3 DNA sequence: TGTGCCAGCAGTGATTCGTCACCCCAGCATTTT. Amino acid sequence: CASSDSSPQHF. V usage is TRBV6-1 and J usage is TRBJ1-5; no clear D gene. V was trimmed by 3 bases and J by 10 bases, leaving 7 bases between them. The length of the CDR3 is 11 residues. The V gene's germline CDR1 is MNHNS and CDR2 SASEGT.

This clonotype has at least ten counts. The chain carries TRBV5-8 and TRBJ1-2; D is ambiguous. Deletions cut 1 base from V and 5 bases from J, with 15 bases between. Germline-derived CDR1 and CDR2 are SGHTS and YDEGEE. The CDR3 is 15 residues long. For the CDR3, the DNA is TGTGCCAGCAGCTTGTATGCCAGACAAAGTTATGGCTACACCTTC. It encodes CASSLYARQSYGYTF.

This clonotype was seen many times. The chain couples TRBV6-1 to TRBJ2-7, with D uncertain. The length of the CDR3 is 12 residues. The germline V gene encodes CDR1 MNHNS and CDR2 SASEGT. V shed 6 bases and J shed 7 bases, with 13 bases lying between them. CDR3 region: CASSYGPSEQYF. Written as DNA, the CDR3 is TGTGCCAGCAGCTACGGACCTTCGGAGCAGTACTTC.

On this clonotype itself: One base away lies a much larger clone, so this may be a sequencing read error. The V call is TRBV20-1, the J call TRBJ2-1; 14 bases map to TRBD2. Germline assignment: CDR1 DFQATT and CDR2 SNEGSKA (reference sequence). J was trimmed by 6 bases and V by 6 bases; bases with no gene match: 16. The CDR3 length is 18 residues. The CDR3 loop reads CSAEAGTSGSRFRNEQFF. CDR3 DNA sequence: TGCAGTGCAGAGGCGGGGACTAGCGGGAGCAGGTTTCGCAATGAGCAGTTCTTC.

This chain connects TRBV4-2 to TRBJ2-5, with TRBD2 matching over 10 bases. V gave up 2 bases and J gave up 5 bases; unmatched junction bases: 8. Germline CDR1 and CDR2: LGHNA and YNFKEQ. The CDR3 runs 16 residues. CDR3 sequence reads: CASSQPSGGTPETQYF. The CDR3 bases are TGTGCCAGCAGCCAACCTAGCGGGGGAACCCCCGAGACCCAGTACTTC.

This clonotype was observed many times. V usage is TRBV7-9 and J usage is TRBJ2-7, with 8 bases identical to TRBD1. Germline CDR1 is SEHNR and CDR2 is FQNEAQ (reference sequence). Germline trimming cut 7 bases from V and 2 bases from J; bases unmatched to any gene: 4. This CDR3 is 13 amino acids long. In DNA form, the CDR3 reads TGTGCCAGCACGACAGGGGAGGCCTACGAGCAGTACTTC. This encodes CASTTGEAYEQYF.

The sample holds many counts of this clonotype. The chain employs TRBV29-1 and TRBJ1-5, with D unresolved. The germline V and J ends were trimmed by 7 bases and 0 bases, with 13 bases remaining between them. The CDR3 spans 14 residues. CDR1 and CDR2 from the germline V gene are SQVTM and ANQGSEA. The CDR3 nucleotides read TGCAGCGACAAAGTGGGGTATAGCAATCAGCCCCAGCATTTT. Translating gives CSDKVGYSNQPQHF.

In this sample, this clonotype turned up a few times. The chain carries TRBV9 and TRBJ1-6, with D unclear. Germline-derived CDR1 and CDR2 are SGDLS and YYNGEE. Between the trimmed V and J ends, which lost 0 bases and 0 bases, there was a span of 10 bases. The CDR3 is 17 amino acids. The chain's CDR3 is CASSVGTESSYNSPLHF. CDR3 sequence (DNA): TGTGCCAGCAGCGTAGGAACGGAAAGCTCCTATAATTCACCCCTCCACTTT.

This clonotype was detected only a few times. The J gene is TRBJ1-6, the V gene TRBV9, with D unclear. This CDR3 comprises 17 residues. V was trimmed by 0 bases and J by 6 bases, leaving 16 bases between them. The germline gives CDR1 SGDLS, CDR2 YYNGEE. The DNA for the CDR3 is TGTGCCAGCAGCGTAGAAGGTTCGGGCCGGATTAATTCACCCCTCCACTTT. It codes for CASSVEGSGRINSPLHF.

This clonotype was seen ten or more times. The chain joins TRBV6-1 to TRBJ1-3; 7 nucleotides line up with TRBD1. J was trimmed by 2 bases and V by 10 bases; bases with no gene match: 11. Germline CDR1 and CDR2: MNHNS and SASEGT. The CDR3 contains 15 residues. The CDR3 DNA reads TGTGCCACCGGGACAGCTTTATCTCCTGGAAACACCATATATTTT. Protein: CATGTALSPGNTIYF.

Many counts were recorded for this clonotype. The gene calls are TRBV5-1 and TRBJ2-1; TRBD1 aligns across 7 bases. Germline CDR1 reads SGHRS; CDR2 reads YFSETQ. The CDR3 consists of 16 residues. J lost 0 bases, V lost 0 bases, and 3 bases had no gene match. CDR3 sequence reads: CASSLETGSSYNEQFF. The CDR3 nucleotides are TGCGCCAGCAGCTTGGAGACAGGGAGCTCCTACAATGAGCAGTTCTTC.

This rearrangement joins TRBV3-1 to TRBJ2-5; 7 positions agree with TRBD1. The CDR3 is made up of 14 amino acids. Trimming took 3 bases from V and 5 from J; bases not matched to a gene: 6. Germline loops: CDR1 LGHDT, CDR2 YNNKEL (reference sequence). DNA of the CDR3: TGTGCCAGCAGCCAGGCTCAGGGGGTTGAGACCCAGTACTTC. Its translation is CASSQAQGVETQYF.

The gene calls are TRBV7-9 and TRBJ1-2; no clear D gene. This CDR3 is built from 14 residues. Trimming took 5 bases from V and 4 from J, leaving 14 bases between them. Per germline, CDR1 SEHNR and CDR2 FQNEAQ (reference sequence). CDR3 DNA sequence: TGTGCCAGCAGCCCTGAGGCCAGTCGCTATGGCTACACCTTC. Its protein is CASSPEASRYGYTF. Full variable domain (missing parts from reference TRBV7-9 and TRBJ1-2): DTGVSQNPRHKITKRGQNVTFRCDPISEHNRLYWYRQTLGQGPEFLTYFQNEAQLEKSRLLSDRFSAERPKGSFSTLEIQRTEQGDSAMYLCASSPEASRYGYTFGSGTRLTVV.